What follows are 25 T cell receptor beta chains derived from one specimen sequenced in a study of blood T cells in healthy people across ages. Through a sample-barcoded 5' primer and a J-beta primer mix, a second PCR was run for roughly 6 to 11 cycles. One entry per CDR3 protein results from TCRdb running MiXCR on the 5' RACE reads. The top ten clones hold 10% to 12% of a sample with roughly 1.7 million distinct CDR3 sequences, 34% of them seen once. Sequenced input: blood. The receptors come from a woman in her twenties or thirties in good health.

The J gene is TRBJ2-5, the V gene TRBV20-1; D remains ambiguous. The length of the CDR3 is 11 residues. CDR1 and CDR2 from the germline V gene are DFQATT and SNEGSKA (reference sequence). Between the trimmed V and J ends, which lost 3 bases and 11 bases, there was a span of 13 bases. As DNA, the CDR3 is TGCAGTGCTAGTGAAGACCTAGGGCAGTACTTC. Translation: CSASEDLGQYF.

The chain is built from TRBV29-1 and TRBJ2-1; D remains ambiguous. Germline V gene sequence: CDR1 SQVTM, CDR2 ANQGSEA. This CDR3 has 13 amino acids. The CDR3 sequence: CSVIPGVQETQFF. DNA for the CDR3: TGCAGTGTCATACCGGGCGTTCAAGAGACCCAGTTCTTC.

The chain recombines TRBV9 with TRBJ1-6; D gene uncertain. CDR3 length: 15 amino acids. Germline loops: CDR1 SGDLS, CDR2 YYNGEE. The V end was cut by 0 bases, the J end by 7 bases, with 11 bases between. The CDR3 loop reads CASSVEASRNSPLHF. The CDR3 nucleotides read TGTGCCAGCAGCGTAGAGGCTAGCAGGAATTCACCCCTCCACTTT.

J is TRBJ2-5 and V is TRBV6-6; D might be TRBD1 (5 bases). CDR3 length: 15 amino acids. Trimming took 5 bases from V and 11 from J, leaving 24 bases between them. Germline V lookup: CDR1 MNHNY, CDR2 SVGAGI (reference sequence). The CDR3 here is CASSAHSVGPLEQYF. The DNA for the CDR3 is TGTGCCAGCAGTGCCCATTCCGTGGGGCCCCTGGAGCAGTACTTC.

The chain joins TRBV28 to TRBJ1-2; TRBD1 might be the D (5 bases). The CDR3 extends over 14 amino acids. The V gene's germline CDR1 is MDHEN and CDR2 SYDVKM. V lost 7 bases to trimming and J lost 2 bases, with 14 bases between them. CDR3 region: CASTSLDRNYGYTF. Here the CDR3 DNA reads TGTGCCAGCACCTCCCTCGACAGAAACTATGGCTACACCTTC.

This clonotype has only a few counts. V gene TRBV12-5 combines with J gene TRBJ2-5; unclear D gene. V was cut by 6 bases and J by 4 bases, with 21 bases left in between. This CDR3 region has 16 residues. Per the germline V gene, CDR1 is LGHNT and CDR2 is FRNRAP. For the CDR3, the DNA is TGTGCTAGTGGCCCGTCACCAAGGCGTGCACTAGAGACCCAGTACTTC. The encoded protein is CASGPSPRRALETQYF.

A few counts support this clonotype. The chain couples TRBV7-9 to TRBJ2-1; D remains unclear. Germline CDR1 and CDR2: SEHNR and FQNEAQ (reference sequence). Trimming cost V 5 bases and J 2 bases, with 10 bases left between them. This CDR3 comprises 14 residues. The chain's CDR3 is CASSPLLAYNEQFF. Here the CDR3 DNA reads TGTGCCAGCAGCCCCCTCCTGGCCTACAATGAGCAGTTCTTC.

The CDR3 loop reads CASSPSPSSEQYF. The CDR3 DNA sequence: TGTGCCAGCAGCCCCTCTCCTAGCTCCGAGCAGTACTTC. The rearrangement links TRBV4-2 to TRBJ2-7, with D tentatively TRBD2 (5 bases). Germline CDR1 LGHNA, CDR2 YNFKEQ. V lost 4 bases and J 6 bases, leaving 13 bases between the germline ends. The CDR3 has 13 residues.

This clonotype has at least ten counts. V gene TRBV12-3 or TRBV12-4 combines with J gene TRBJ2-7; D might be TRBD1 (6 bases). V was trimmed by 8 bases and J by 2 bases, leaving 13 bases between them. The length of the CDR3 is 13 residues. The CDR3 is CASSRQEPYEQYF. Written as DNA, the CDR3 is TGTGCCAGCTCCCGACAGGAACCCTACGAGCAGTACTTC.

This clonotype has more than one count but fewer than ten. The CDR3 DNA reads TGTGCCAGCAGCCACCCTCGACAGAACACTGAAGCTTTCTTT. It is translated as CASSHPRQNTEAFF. This sequence joins TRBV5-6 and TRBJ1-1, with D unclear. The length of the CDR3 is 14 residues. The V end was cut by 4 bases, the J end by 1 base, with 11 bases between. In germline, CDR1 is SGHDT, CDR2 YYEEEE. The whole variable domain, remainder taken from reference TRBV5-6 and TRBJ1-1, is DAGVTQSPTHLIKTRGQQVTLRCSPKSGHDTVSWYQQALGQGPQFIFQYYEEEERQRGNFPDRFSGHQFPNYSSELNVNALLLGDSALYLCASSHPRQNTEAFFGQGTRLTVV.

V gene TRBV27 combines with J gene TRBJ2-3; D gene uncertain. Germline loops: CDR1 MNHEY, CDR2 SMNVEV (reference sequence). V lost 3 bases to trimming and J lost 1 base, with 14 bases between them. The CDR3 is 16 amino acids. The CDR3 nucleotides are TGTGCCAGCAGTTTTGCTGCAAGGCGGTGCACAGATACGCAGTATTTT. Amino acid sequence: CASSFAARRCTDTQYF.

The chain links TRBV10-3 to TRBJ1-1, with a possible D match to TRBD1 (6 bases). This CDR3 has 11 amino acids. Germline lookup yields CDR1 ENHRY and CDR2 SYGVKD. Trimming cost V 2 bases and J 8 bases, with 6 bases left between them. The CDR3 protein is CAISETGEAFF. Written as DNA, the CDR3 is TGTGCCATCAGTGAGACAGGGGAAGCTTTCTTT.

The V call is TRBV30, the J call TRBJ2-7; either TRBD1 or TRBD2 may fit D (6 bases each). CDR3 length: 15 amino acids. Per the germline V gene, CDR1 is GTSNPN and CDR2 is SVGIG (reference sequence). Trimming removed 0 bases at V and 5 bases at J, with 17 bases between. The CDR3 nucleotides are TGTGCCTGGAGTGTAGAAGGCAGGGGAGGACACGAGCAGTACTTC. As protein: CAWSVEGRGGHEQYF.

This clonotype was observed at least ten times. The chain combines TRBV12-3 or TRBV12-4 with TRBJ2-3, with D perhaps TRBD2 (6 bases). The CDR3 has 15 amino acids. With 2 bases removed from V and 0 bases from J, the gap between germline ends came to 9 bases. The CDR3: CASSLISGSTDTQYF. The CDR3 region has the DNA TGTGCCAGCAGTTTAATAAGCGGGAGCACAGATACGCAGTATTTT.

This clonotype was seen more than once but under ten times. The V and J genes are TRBV7-7 and TRBJ2-3, with TRBD2 matching over 7 bases. The CDR3 contains 14 residues. J gave up 9 bases and V 0 bases, and 6 bases lay outside the gene matches. The germline V gene encodes CDR1 SSHAT and CDR2 FNYEAQ (reference sequence). CDR3 sequence: CASSLAGGSGTQYF. Here the CDR3 DNA reads TGTGCCAGCAGCTTAGCCGGGGGGTCGGGGACGCAGTATTTT.

Concerning this clonotype itself: Being one base from a much bigger clone, this may be a read error. The V and J genes are TRBV29-1 and TRBJ1-2; D gene uncertain. The length of the CDR3 is 14 residues. Between the trimmed V and J ends, which lost 6 bases and 5 bases, there was a span of 19 bases. Germline V CDR1 and CDR2: SQVTM, ANQGSEA. The DNA for the CDR3 is TGCAGCGTAGTTGACCCTCTCTGGTTGTATGGCTACACCTTC. Amino acids: CSVVDPLWLYGYTF. Together with reference TRBV29-1 and TRBJ1-2, the CDR3 gives the full variable domain: SAVISQKPSRDICQRGTSLTIQCQVDSQVTMMFWYRQQPGQSLTLIATANQGSEATYESGFVIDKFPISRPNLTFSTLTVSNMSPEDSSIYLCSVVDPLWLYGYTFGSGTRLTVV.

This clonotype was counted between two and nine times. The V and J genes are TRBV20-1 and TRBJ1-2; weak D call: TRBD1 (5 bases). The V gene's germline CDR1 is DFQATT and CDR2 SNEGSKA (reference sequence). The CDR3 has 14 residues. V was clipped by 3 bases and J by 3 bases, with 14 bases between them. CDR3 sequence (DNA): TGCAGTGCTAGTCGGCAGGGTACGGACTATGGCTACACCTTC. Translation gives CSASRQGTDYGYTF.

The sample holds many counts of this clonotype. J is TRBJ2-7 and V is TRBV10-3; D could derive from TRBD1 or TRBD2 (5 bases each). V shed 10 bases and J shed 2 bases, with 18 bases lying between them. The germline V gene has CDR1 ENHRY and CDR2 SYGVKD. The CDR3 runs 14 residues. DNA of the CDR3: TGTGCCACGATAGGGAACGGGACGACCTACGAGCAGTACTTC. Translated: CATIGNGTTYEQYF.

This clonotype was recorded many times. V gene TRBV4-1 combines with J gene TRBJ2-7; D may be TRBD1 or TRBD2 (5 bases each). V lost 0 bases and J 2 bases, leaving 11 bases between the germline ends. Germline CDR1 MGHRA, CDR2 YSYEKL. This CDR3 is 15 amino acids long. CDR3 sequence: CASSQESGPTYEQYF. The DNA of the CDR3 is TGCGCCAGCAGCCAAGAATCGGGGCCAACCTACGAGCAGTACTTC.

The gene calls are TRBV12-3 or TRBV12-4 and TRBJ2-5; maybe TRBD1 (6 bases). The CDR3 spans 15 residues. The V gene lost 5 bases and the J gene lost 7 bases, with 20 bases spanning the gap. DNA of the CDR3: TGTGCCAGCAGTCCTATAGGGGGTACCTCAGGGACCCAGTACTTC. As protein: CASSPIGGTSGTQYF.

This clonotype turned up a few times. Germline and junction disagree at one end, which may indicate a read error. Written as DNA, the CDR3 is TGCGCCGGCAGCTTGGGCTCAGGGGGCTCTCTAAGCTCCTATAATTCACCCCTCCACTTT. It codes for CAGSLGSGGSLSSYNSPLHF. V gene TRBV5-1 combines with J gene TRBJ1-6; 8 positions agree with TRBD1. Looked up from germline, CDR1 is SGHRS and CDR2 is YFSETQ. CDR3 length: 20 amino acids.

This clonotype was seen ten or more times. The chain has TRBV5-4 and TRBJ2-1; 11 bases line up with TRBD2. J was trimmed by 4 bases and V by 6 bases; bases with no gene match: 9. The CDR3 contains 16 residues. Germline V lookup: CDR1 SGHNT, CDR2 YYREEE (reference sequence). CDR3 coding DNA: TGTGCCAGCACCCTAGCGGGAGGCCGCCCTTACAATGAGCAGTTCTTC. Protein product: CASTLAGGRPYNEQFF.

The genes are TRBV6-2 or TRBV6-3 and TRBJ2-7, with 8 bases lining up with TRBD2. The trim removed 6 bases at V and 5 bases at J, leaving 6 bases unmatched. The CDR3 is 13 amino acids. Looked up from germline, CDR1 is MNHEY and CDR2 is SVGEGT. CDR3 region: CASSKRENHEQYF. The CDR3 coding sequence is TGTGCCAGCAGCAAGCGGGAGAACCACGAGCAGTACTTC.

This chain joins TRBV11-2 and TRBJ2-1, with 7 bases that match TRBD2. Germline V gives CDR1 SGHAT, CDR2 FQNNGV. There are 17 residues in the CDR3. V shed 2 bases and J 0 bases; nucleotides not matched to a gene: 7. CDR3 coding DNA: TGTGCCAGCAGCTTACTTCTGGGGGGGAGCTCCTACAATGAGCAGTTCTTC. This sequence encodes CASSLLLGGSSYNEQFF.

This clonotype was found once. The V gene is TRBV20-1, the J gene TRBJ1-1; D remains ambiguous. CDR1 is DFQATT, CDR2 SNEGSKA, per germline (reference sequence). The V end lost 4 bases, the J end lost 2 bases, and 11 bases lay between the germline ends. The CDR3 is made up of 13 amino acids. CDR3 sequence reads: CSAMATINTEAFF. CDR3 nucleotides: TGCAGTGCTATGGCCACGATAAACACTGAAGCTTTCTTT.